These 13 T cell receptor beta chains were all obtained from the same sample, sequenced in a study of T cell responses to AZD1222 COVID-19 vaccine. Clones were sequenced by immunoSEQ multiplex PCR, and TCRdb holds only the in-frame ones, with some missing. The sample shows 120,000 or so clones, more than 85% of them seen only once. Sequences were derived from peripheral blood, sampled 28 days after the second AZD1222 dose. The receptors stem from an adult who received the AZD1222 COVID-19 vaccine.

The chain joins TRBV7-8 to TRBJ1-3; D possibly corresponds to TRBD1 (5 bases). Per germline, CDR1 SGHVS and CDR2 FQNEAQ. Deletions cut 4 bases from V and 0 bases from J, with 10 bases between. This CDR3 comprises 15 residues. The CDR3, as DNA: TGTGCCAGCAGCTCGGGACGAGGCTCTGGAAACACCATATATTTT. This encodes CASSSGRGSGNTIYF. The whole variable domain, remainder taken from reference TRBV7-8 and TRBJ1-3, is GAGVSQSPRYKVAKRGQDVALRCDPISGHVSLFWYQQALGQGPEFLTYFQNEAQLDKSGLPSDRFFAERPEGSVSTLKIQRTQQEDSAVYLCASSSGRGSGNTIYFGEGSWLTVV.

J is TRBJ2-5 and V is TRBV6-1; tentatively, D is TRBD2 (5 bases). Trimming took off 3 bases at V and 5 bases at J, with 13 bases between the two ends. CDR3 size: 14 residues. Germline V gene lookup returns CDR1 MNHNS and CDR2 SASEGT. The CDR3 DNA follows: TGTGCCAGCAGTGATGGACTCGCGAGGGAGACCCAGTACTTC. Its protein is CASSDGLARETQYF.

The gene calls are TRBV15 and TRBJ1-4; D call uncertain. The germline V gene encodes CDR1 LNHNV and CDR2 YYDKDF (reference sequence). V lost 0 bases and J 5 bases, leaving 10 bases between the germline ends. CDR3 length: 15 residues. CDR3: CATSRDNRANEKLFF. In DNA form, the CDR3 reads TGTGCCACCAGCAGAGATAATCGGGCGAATGAAAAACTGTTTTTT.

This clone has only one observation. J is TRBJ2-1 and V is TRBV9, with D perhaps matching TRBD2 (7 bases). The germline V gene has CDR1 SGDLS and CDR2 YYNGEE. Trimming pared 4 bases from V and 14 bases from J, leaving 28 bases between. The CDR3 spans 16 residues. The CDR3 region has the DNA TGTGCCAGCAGCCCCTGGGGGGGGCTAGCGAACCCCAGGGAGTTCTTC. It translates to CASSPWGGLANPREFF.

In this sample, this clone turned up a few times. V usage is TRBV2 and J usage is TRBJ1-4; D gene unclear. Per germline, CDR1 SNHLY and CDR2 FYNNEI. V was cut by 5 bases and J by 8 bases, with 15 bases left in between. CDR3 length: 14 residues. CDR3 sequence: CASSLTFPGEKLFF. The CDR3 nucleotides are TGTGCCAGCAGTCTAACATTCCCTGGGGAAAAACTGTTTTTT.

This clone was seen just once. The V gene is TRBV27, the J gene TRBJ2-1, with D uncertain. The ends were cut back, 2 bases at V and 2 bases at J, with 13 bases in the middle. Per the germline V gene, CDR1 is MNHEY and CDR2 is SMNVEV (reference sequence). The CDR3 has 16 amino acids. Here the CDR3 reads CASSLVTYAAYNEQFF. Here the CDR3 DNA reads TGTGCCAGCAGTTTAGTGACCTACGCAGCCTACAATGAGCAGTTCTTC.

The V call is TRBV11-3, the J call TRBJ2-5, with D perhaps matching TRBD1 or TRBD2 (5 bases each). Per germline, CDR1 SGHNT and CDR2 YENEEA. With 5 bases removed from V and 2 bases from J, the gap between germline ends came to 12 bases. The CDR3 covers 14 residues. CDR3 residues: CASSVLGEQETQYF. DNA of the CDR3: TGTGCCAGCAGCGTGCTGGGGGAACAAGAGACCCAGTACTTC.

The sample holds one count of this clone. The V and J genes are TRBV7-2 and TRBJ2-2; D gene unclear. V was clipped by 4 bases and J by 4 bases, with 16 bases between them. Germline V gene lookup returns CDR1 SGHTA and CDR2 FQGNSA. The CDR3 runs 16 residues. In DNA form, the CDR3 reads TGTGCCAGCAGCTCCCCGGGCCGATTATTCACCGGGGAGCTGTTTTTT. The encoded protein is CASSSPGRLFTGELFF.

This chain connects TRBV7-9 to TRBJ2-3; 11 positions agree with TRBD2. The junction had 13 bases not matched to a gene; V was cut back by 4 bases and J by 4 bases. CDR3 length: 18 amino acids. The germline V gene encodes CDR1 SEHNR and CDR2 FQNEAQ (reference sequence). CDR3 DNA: TGTGCCAGCAGCTATCTGGGACTAGCGGCCCCAACGGCAGATACGCAGTATTTT. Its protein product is CASSYLGLAAPTADTQYF.

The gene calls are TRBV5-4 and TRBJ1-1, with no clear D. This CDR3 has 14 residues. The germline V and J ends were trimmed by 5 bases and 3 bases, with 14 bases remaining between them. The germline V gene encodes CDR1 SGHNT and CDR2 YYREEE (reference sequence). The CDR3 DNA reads TGTGCCAGCAGGGGTGGGATTCGGGACACTGAAGCTTTCTTT. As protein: CASRGGIRDTEAFF.

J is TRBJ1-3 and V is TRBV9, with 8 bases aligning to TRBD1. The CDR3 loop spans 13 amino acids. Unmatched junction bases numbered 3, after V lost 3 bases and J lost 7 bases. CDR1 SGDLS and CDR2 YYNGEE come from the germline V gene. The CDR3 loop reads CASSGRQGNTIYF. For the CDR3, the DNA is TGTGCCAGCAGCGGAAGACAGGGGAACACCATATATTTT.

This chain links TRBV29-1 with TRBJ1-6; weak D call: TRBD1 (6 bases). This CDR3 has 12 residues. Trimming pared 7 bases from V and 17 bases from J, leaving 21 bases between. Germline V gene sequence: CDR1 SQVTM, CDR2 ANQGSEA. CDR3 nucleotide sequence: TGCAGCGCTGGGGAGGATACAGGGCTTGTCCACTTT. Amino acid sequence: CSAGEDTGLVHF. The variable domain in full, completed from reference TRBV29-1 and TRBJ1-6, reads SAVISQKPSRDICQRGTSLTIQCQVDSQVTMMFWYRQQPGQSLTLIATANQGSEATYESGFVIDKFPISRPNLTFSTLTVSNMSPEDSSIYLCSAGEDTGLVHFGNGTRLTVT.

The CDR3 nucleotides are TGTGCCACTAGATCCGGGACTGGGAACACTGAAGCTTTCTTT. Translating gives CATRSGTGNTEAFF. J is TRBJ1-1 and V is TRBV7-9, with a weak D call TRBD1 (5 bases). Germline CDR1 reads SEHNR; CDR2 reads FQNEAQ (reference sequence). The CDR3 is made up of 14 amino acids. Deletions cut 10 bases from V and 1 base from J, with 16 bases between.